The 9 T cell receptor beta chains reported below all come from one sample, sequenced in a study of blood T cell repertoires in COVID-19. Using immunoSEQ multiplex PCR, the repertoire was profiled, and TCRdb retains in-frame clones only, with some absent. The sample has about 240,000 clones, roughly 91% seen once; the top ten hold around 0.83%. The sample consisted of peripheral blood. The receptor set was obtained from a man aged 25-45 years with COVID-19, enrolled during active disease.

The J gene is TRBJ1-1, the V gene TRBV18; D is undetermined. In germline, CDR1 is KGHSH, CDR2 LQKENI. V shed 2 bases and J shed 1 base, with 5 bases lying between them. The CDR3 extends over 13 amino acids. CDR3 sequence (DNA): TGTGCCAGCTCACCAACAGAGAACACTGAAGCTTTCTTT. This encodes CASSPTENTEAFF.

The CDR3 nucleotides read TGTGCCAGCTCACCTACCCAGGGGGCAGGGAACACTGAAGCTTTCTTT. Protein: CASSPTQGAGNTEAFF. This chain joins TRBV18 and TRBJ1-1, with 8 bases matching TRBD1. The V gene's germline CDR1 is KGHSH and CDR2 LQKENI. CDR3 length equals 16 residues. The trim removed 3 bases at V and 1 base at J, leaving 7 bases unmatched.

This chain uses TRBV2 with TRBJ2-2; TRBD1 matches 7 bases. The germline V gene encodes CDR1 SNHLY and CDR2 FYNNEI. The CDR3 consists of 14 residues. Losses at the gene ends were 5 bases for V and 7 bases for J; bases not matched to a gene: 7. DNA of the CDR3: TGTGCCAGCAGTATAAGACAGGGCGGCGGGGAGCTGTTTTTT. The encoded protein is CASSIRQGGGELFF.

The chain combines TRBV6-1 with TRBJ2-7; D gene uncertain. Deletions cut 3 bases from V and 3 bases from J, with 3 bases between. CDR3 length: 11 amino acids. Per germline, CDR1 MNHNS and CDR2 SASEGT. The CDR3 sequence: CASSDSYEQYF. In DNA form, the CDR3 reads TGTGCCAGCAGTGACAGCTACGAGCAGTACTTC.

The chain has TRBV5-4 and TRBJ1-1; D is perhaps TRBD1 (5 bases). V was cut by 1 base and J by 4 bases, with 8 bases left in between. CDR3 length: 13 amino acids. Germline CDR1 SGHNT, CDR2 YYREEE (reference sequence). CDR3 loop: CASSLMGGTEAFF. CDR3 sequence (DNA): TGTGCCAGCAGCTTGATGGGGGGCACTGAAGCTTTCTTT.

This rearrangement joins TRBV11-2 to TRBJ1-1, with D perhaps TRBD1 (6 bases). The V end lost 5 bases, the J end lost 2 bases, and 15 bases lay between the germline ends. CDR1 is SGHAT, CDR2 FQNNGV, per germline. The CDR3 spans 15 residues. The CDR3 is CASSQRMGANTEAFF. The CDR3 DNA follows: TGTGCCAGCAGCCAAAGAATGGGGGCAAACACTGAAGCTTTCTTT.

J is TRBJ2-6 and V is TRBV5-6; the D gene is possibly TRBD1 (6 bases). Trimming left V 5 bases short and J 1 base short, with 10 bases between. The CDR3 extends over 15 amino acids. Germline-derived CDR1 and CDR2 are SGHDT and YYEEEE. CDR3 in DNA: TGTGCCAGCAGGCCAACAGGGTCTGGGGCCAACGTCCTGACTTTC. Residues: CASRPTGSGANVLTF.

The CDR3 DNA reads as TGCGCCAGCAGCCCGCCGGAGACAGGGGAGGTCAATGAGCAGTTCTTC. Encoded protein: CASSPPETGEVNEQFF. The chain is built from TRBV5-1 and TRBJ2-1; 8 bases match TRBD1. The J segment lost 6 bases and the V segment lost 4 bases, leaving 12 bases of the junction unmatched. From germline, CDR1 is SGHRS and CDR2 YFSETQ. CDR3 length: 16 residues.

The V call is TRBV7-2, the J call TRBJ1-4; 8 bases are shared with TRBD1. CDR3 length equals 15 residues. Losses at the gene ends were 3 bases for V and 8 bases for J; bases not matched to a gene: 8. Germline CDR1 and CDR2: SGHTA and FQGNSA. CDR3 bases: TGTGCCAGCAGCTTCGGACAGGGTCTTGACGAAAAACTGTTTTTT. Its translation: CASSFGQGLDEKLFF.